One sample yielded the 25 T cell receptor beta chains listed below, sequenced in a study of blood T cells in healthy people across ages (dated by TCRdb to 2015 to 2017). The method behind the library was 5' RACE. The run used an Illumina HiSeq 2500. A second PCR of roughly 6 to 12 cycles was performed with a sample-barcoded 5' primer and a J-beta primer mix. Through fastp at Q25 and MiXCR, TCRdb rebuilt clones from the public reads, retaining in-frame beta chains. Rows merge per CDR3 protein into single entries with the most common DNA and genes. The sample table holds 600,000 to 900,000 distinct CDR3 sequences, of which roughly 24% were seen once. Less than 3.5% of the sample is taken by the ten largest. These records were also assigned to another study, of T cells of mothers and their children.

Specimen: blood. The receptors come from a boy younger than 18 in good health.

The rearrangement uses TRBV15 and TRBJ2-1, with 13 bases that match TRBD2. CDR3 length equals 17 residues. J lost 4 bases, V lost 3 bases, and 6 bases had no gene match. Germline CDR1 and CDR2: LNHNV and YYDKDF (reference sequence). The CDR3 bases are TGTGCCACCAGCAGGGACAGGGGACTAGCGGGATACAATGAGCAGTTCTTC. It yields the protein CATSRDRGLAGYNEQFF.

This clonotype has only a few counts. This chain links TRBV7-9 with TRBJ2-7; TRBD1 matches at 9 bases. CDR3 size: 16 residues. V lost 5 bases, J lost 5 bases, and 13 bases stayed unmatched. Germline V gene sequence: CDR1 SEHNR, CDR2 FQNEAQ (reference sequence). The CDR3 DNA is TGTGCCAGCAGCCCGGTCCCGGGACAGGGTATCCACGAGCAGTACTTC. Translation: CASSPVPGQGIHEQYF.

The V gene is TRBV5-1, the J gene TRBJ1-5, with D possibly matching TRBD1 (6 bases). Germline CDR1 and CDR2: SGHRS and YFSETQ. The CDR3 covers 15 residues. Trimming pared 3 bases from V and 2 bases from J, leaving 12 bases between. CDR3 residues: CASSYGRGGNQPQHF. DNA of the CDR3: TGCGCCAGCAGCTATGGCAGGGGTGGCAATCAGCCCCAGCATTTT.

This chain connects TRBV27 to TRBJ2-1; the match to TRBD1 covers 8 bases. Germline CDR1 MNHEY, CDR2 SMNVEV (reference sequence). V lost 2 bases, J lost 10 bases, and 10 bases stayed unmatched. This CDR3 region has 15 residues. As DNA, the CDR3 is TGTGCCAGCAGTTTAACGGACAGGGCATCTTACGAGCAGTTCTTC. Translated: CASSLTDRASYEQFF.

The rearrangement uses TRBV27 and TRBJ2-7; D could derive from TRBD1 or TRBD2 (5 bases each). CDR3 length equals 14 residues. Germline values: CDR1 MNHEY, CDR2 SMNVEV (reference sequence). Trimming removed 3 bases from V and 5 bases from J, with 14 bases in between. The CDR3 loop is CASSFPVGDHEQYF. CDR3 DNA sequence: TGTGCCAGCAGTTTCCCAGTTGGGGACCACGAGCAGTACTTC.

A single count supports this clonotype. The genes are TRBV5-6 and TRBJ2-2; tentative D call: TRBD2 (6 bases). Trimming took off 2 bases at V and 5 bases at J, with 16 bases between the two ends. Germline CDR1 and CDR2: SGHDT and YYEEEE. The CDR3 covers 16 residues. The CDR3 loop is CASSLTGGARTGELFF. The DNA of the CDR3 is TGTGCCAGCAGCTTAACCGGAGGGGCCAGGACCGGGGAGCTGTTTTTT.

The chain has TRBV6-4 and TRBJ2-1, with 9 bases fitting TRBD1. CDR3 length equals 16 residues. Germline V gene data show CDR1 as MRHNA and CDR2 as SNTAGT. V lost 3 bases and J lost 6; bases outside the gene matches: 9. DNA of the CDR3: TGTGCCAGCAGTGAGAGTCGGGGACAGGGTGGCAATGAGCAGTTCTTC. It translates to CASSESRGQGGNEQFF.

The chain couples TRBV4-3 to TRBJ1-4, with TRBD1 matching over 7 bases. Looked up from germline, CDR1 is LGHNA and CDR2 is YSLEER. V shed 3 bases and J 8 bases; nucleotides not matched to a gene: 18. CDR3 length equals 18 residues. CDR3 sequence: CASSHKNLANRGSEKLFF. The CDR3, as DNA: TGCGCCAGCAGCCATAAGAATTTAGCGAACAGGGGAAGCGAAAAACTGTTTTTT.

The V and J genes are TRBV10-3 and TRBJ1-4, with 10 bases identical to TRBD1. The CDR3 is made up of 15 amino acids. Germline values: CDR1 ENHRY, CDR2 SYGVKD. J lost 8 bases, V lost 6 bases, and 9 bases had no gene match. In DNA, the CDR3 is TGTGCCATCAGAGCCTCCGGGACAGGGGACGAAAAACTGTTTTTT. It translates to CAIRASGTGDEKLFF.

This clonotype was found a few times. The chain is built from TRBV9 and TRBJ2-1; 11 bases fit TRBD1. Looked up from germline, CDR1 is SGDLS and CDR2 is YYNGEE. The CDR3 has 16 residues. V lost 1 base and J lost 6; bases outside the gene matches: 6. CDR3: CASSVSGGTGGNEQFF. Here the CDR3 DNA reads TGTGCCAGCAGCGTATCCGGTGGGACAGGGGGCAATGAGCAGTTCTTC.

The V call is TRBV7-9, the J call TRBJ2-3; the match to TRBD2 covers 7 bases. Germline CDR1 SEHNR, CDR2 FQNEAQ (reference sequence). The CDR3 is 15 amino acids. J gave up 6 bases and V 6 bases, and 12 bases lay outside the gene matches. CDR3 DNA: TGTGCCAGCAGTTCCGAGCAGCGGGGCGGGGATACGCAGTATTTT. Protein product: CASSSEQRGGDTQYF.

This clonotype was recorded a few times. The CDR3 DNA reads TGTGCCAGCAATTACAGGGCCGGGGAGCTGTTTTTT. This sequence encodes CASNYRAGELFF. The V call is TRBV12-3 or TRBV12-4, the J call TRBJ2-2; tentative D call: TRBD1 (6 bases). The CDR3 loop spans 12 amino acids. Trimming took 7 bases from V and 6 from J, leaving 9 bases between them.

This clonotype occurred a few times. This chain uses TRBV20-1 with TRBJ2-4, with TRBD2 matching over 9 bases. Looked up from germline, CDR1 is DFQATT and CDR2 is SNEGSKA (reference sequence). Trimming cost V 6 bases and J 8 bases; bases outside gene matches: 8. This CDR3 contains 13 residues. Here the CDR3 reads CSAQERGADIQYF. The CDR3 DNA follows: TGCAGTGCCCAGGAGCGGGGGGCCGACATTCAGTACTTC.

This clonotype occurred a few times. DNA of the CDR3: TGTGCCAGCAGTTTCCCGGGAGCGGGGGCGGAGACCCAGTACTTC. This encodes CASSFPGAGAETQYF. The chain is built from TRBV12-3 or TRBV12-4 and TRBJ2-5; 8 bases agree with TRBD2. Trimming at V came to 3 bases and at J to 5 bases, leaving 8 bases not matched to a gene. The CDR3 runs 15 residues.

This clonotype has a handful of counts. J is TRBJ2-7 and V is TRBV6-5; 7 bases align to TRBD1. The V gene end was trimmed by 0 bases and the J gene end by 4 bases; junction bases not matched to a gene: 6. CDR1 MNHEY and CDR2 SVGAGI come from the germline V gene. The CDR3 covers 15 residues. The CDR3 loop is CASSYSTGILYEQYF. The CDR3 nucleotides are TGTGCCAGCAGTTACTCGACAGGGATTCTTTACGAGCAGTACTTC.

This clonotype turned up a few times. The V call is TRBV5-1, the J call TRBJ1-2; the D gene is possibly TRBD1 (6 bases). The V gene lost 4 bases and the J gene lost 4 bases, with 17 bases spanning the gap. The CDR3 extends over 15 amino acids. The V gene's germline CDR1 is SGHRS and CDR2 YFSETQ. In nucleotides, the CDR3 is TGCGCCAGCAGCATCCGGGGAACAGGGATCTATGGCTACACCTTC. This translates into CASSIRGTGIYGYTF.

Only a few counts were recorded for this clonotype. The rearrangement links TRBV7-9 to TRBJ2-7; no firm D call. The CDR3 has 12 residues. The V and J ends lost 5 bases and 5 bases respectively, with 10 bases between them. In germline, CDR1 is SEHNR, CDR2 FQNEAQ (reference sequence). The CDR3 DNA sequence: TGTGCCAGCAGCGGCGCGCCGGACGAGCAGTACTTC. Translation: CASSGAPDEQYF.

The genes are TRBV4-1 and TRBJ2-5; D is perhaps TRBD1 (5 bases). Trimming removed 2 bases from V and 1 base from J, with 14 bases in between. CDR3 size: 16 residues. CDR1 MGHRA and CDR2 YSYEKL come from the germline V gene. CDR3 sequence: CASSQRAGSSQETQYF. The CDR3 nucleotides are TGCGCCAGCAGCCAAAGGGCAGGGTCGAGCCAAGAGACCCAGTACTTC.

The table lists this clonotype with a few counts. The chain uses TRBV12-3 or TRBV12-4 and TRBJ2-2, with TRBD1 matching over 8 bases. CDR3 length equals 15 residues. The V gene end was trimmed by 6 bases and the J gene end by 8 bases; junction bases not matched to a gene: 11. The CDR3 bases are TGTGCCAGCAGGGCCGGGACAGGCCAACCTGGGGAGCTGTTTTTT. It is translated as CASRAGTGQPGELFF.

The chain recombines TRBV28 with TRBJ2-5; D perhaps matches TRBD1 (5 bases). The CDR3 is 15 amino acids. Trimming shortened V by 5 bases and J by 2 bases, and 15 bases separated the two germline ends. Germline V gene data show CDR1 as MDHEN and CDR2 as SYDVKM. The DNA of the CDR3 is TGTGCCAGCAGTCCTCAGGCTAGGGGACAAGAGACCCAGTACTTC. Translating gives CASSPQARGQETQYF.

V and J are TRBV24-1 and TRBJ2-1; D unclear. The CDR3 length is 15 residues. Trimming took 3 bases from V and 2 from J, leaving 10 bases between them. Germline V CDR1 and CDR2: KGHDR, SFDVKD. The CDR3 reads CATSDVKGAYNEQFF. The CDR3 nucleotides read TGTGCCACCAGTGATGTAAAAGGAGCCTACAATGAGCAGTTCTTC.

The table lists this clonotype with a few counts. The chain has TRBV5-1 and TRBJ1-1; D is uncertain. The V end lost 0 bases, the J end lost 4 bases, and 7 bases lay between the germline ends. Germline V lookup: CDR1 SGHRS, CDR2 YFSETQ. The CDR3 is 13 residues long. The CDR3 loop is CASSLGGITEAFF. The CDR3 region has the DNA TGCGCCAGCAGCTTGGGGGGAATCACTGAAGCTTTCTTT.

The V gene is TRBV10-2, the J gene TRBJ2-2, with 9 nucleotides matching TRBD1. V shed 4 bases, J shed 4 bases, and the junction held 7 bases outside the gene matches. Germline lookup yields CDR1 WSHSY and CDR2 SAAADI. This CDR3 has 16 residues. The CDR3: CASSAGQGIGTGELFF. Here the CDR3 DNA reads TGCGCCAGCAGTGCTGGACAGGGGATTGGCACCGGGGAGCTGTTTTTT.

This clonotype showed up just once. This rearrangement joins TRBV28 to TRBJ1-2, with 9 bases that match TRBD1. The CDR3 is made up of 14 amino acids. V shed 8 bases, J shed 8 bases, and the junction held 12 bases outside the gene matches. CDR1 and CDR2 from the germline V gene are MDHEN and SYDVKM. The CDR3 loop reads CASGSTGGARGYTF. The CDR3 DNA follows: TGTGCCAGCGGCTCCACAGGGGGCGCGAGGGGCTACACCTTC.

This clonotype has a handful of counts. One end of the junction is discordant with germline, which a read error may explain. The chain uses TRBV7-2 and TRBJ2-5, with D tentatively TRBD2 (6 bases). The length of the CDR3 is 12 residues. Germline V CDR1 and CDR2: SGHTA, FQGNSA. The DNA for the CDR3 is TGTGCCAGCAGCCCCCCGGGGGTGGGGGGAATCTTC. Translating gives CASSPPGVGGIF.